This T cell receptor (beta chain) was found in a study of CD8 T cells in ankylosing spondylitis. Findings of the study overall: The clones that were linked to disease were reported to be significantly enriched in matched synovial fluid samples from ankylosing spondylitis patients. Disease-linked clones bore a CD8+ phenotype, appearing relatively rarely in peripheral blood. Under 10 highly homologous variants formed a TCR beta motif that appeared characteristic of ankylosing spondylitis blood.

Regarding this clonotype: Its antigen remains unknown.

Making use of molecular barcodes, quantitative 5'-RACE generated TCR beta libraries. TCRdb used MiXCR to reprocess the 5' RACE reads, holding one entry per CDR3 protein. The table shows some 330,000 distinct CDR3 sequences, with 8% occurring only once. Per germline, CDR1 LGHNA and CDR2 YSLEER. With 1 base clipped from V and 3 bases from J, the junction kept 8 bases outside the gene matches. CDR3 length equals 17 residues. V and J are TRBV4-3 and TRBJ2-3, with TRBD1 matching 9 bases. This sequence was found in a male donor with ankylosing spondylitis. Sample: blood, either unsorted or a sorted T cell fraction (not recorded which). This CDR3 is CASSQGDRDGVTDTQYF. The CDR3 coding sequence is TGCGCCAGCAGCCAAGGGGACAGGGATGGTGTTACAGATACGCAGTATTTT.